This T cell receptor beta chain derives from a study of cytomegalovirus exposure and HLA in healthy donors. Whole-study findings and limits: TCR beta V- and J-gene trimming was later associated with a missense DCLRE1C variant.

Note on this clone: No antigen is known for it.

Germline CDR1 is SNHLY and CDR2 is FYNNEI. Between the trimmed V and J ends, which lost 1 base and 7 bases, there was a span of 7 bases. The CDR3 is 12 residues long. Both 60 Vbeta primers and 13 Jbeta primers went into the PCR. The data were produced by immunoSEQ multiplex PCR, yet TCRdb's version contains in-frame clones alone and is incomplete. The sample lists some 120,000 clones; under 85% were seen once. The sequencing sample was made of PBMCs. V is TRBV2 and J is TRBJ1-1, with TRBD1 as a possible D gene (6 bases). The source is a woman aged 50 to 60 in good health and CMV-seropositive. In DNA form, the CDR3 reads TGTGCCAGCAGTGAAGGGGACAATGAAGCTTTCTTT. Amino acids: CASSEGDNEAFF.